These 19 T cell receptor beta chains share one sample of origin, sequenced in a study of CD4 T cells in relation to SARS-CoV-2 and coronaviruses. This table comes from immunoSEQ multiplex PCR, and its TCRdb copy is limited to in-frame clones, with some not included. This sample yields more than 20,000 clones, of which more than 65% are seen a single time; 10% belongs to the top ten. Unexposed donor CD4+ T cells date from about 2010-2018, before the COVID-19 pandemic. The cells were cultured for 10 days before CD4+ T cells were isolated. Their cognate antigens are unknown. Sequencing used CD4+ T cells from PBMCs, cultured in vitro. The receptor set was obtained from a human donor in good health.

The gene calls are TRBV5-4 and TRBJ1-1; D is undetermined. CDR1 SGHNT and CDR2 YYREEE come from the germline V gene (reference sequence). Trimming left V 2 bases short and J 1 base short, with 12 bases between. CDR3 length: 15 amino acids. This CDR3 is CASSFYRAANTEAFF. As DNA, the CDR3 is TGTGCCAGCAGCTTTTACCGGGCCGCGAACACTGAAGCTTTCTTT.

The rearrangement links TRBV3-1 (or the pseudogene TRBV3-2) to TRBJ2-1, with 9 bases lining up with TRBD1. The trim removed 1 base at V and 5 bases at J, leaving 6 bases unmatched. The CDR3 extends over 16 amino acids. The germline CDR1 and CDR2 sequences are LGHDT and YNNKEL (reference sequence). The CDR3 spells CASSQGTGVGHNEQFF. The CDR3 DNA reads TGTGCCAGCAGCCAAGGGACAGGGGTAGGGCACAATGAGCAGTTCTTC.

The CDR3 bases are TGTGCCAGCAGGGACGGGGGGGCTCCAGATACGCAGTATTTT. Its protein product is CASRDGGAPDTQYF. This chain joins TRBV6-5 and TRBJ2-3; 8 bases line up with TRBD2. V gave up 6 bases and J gave up 4 bases; unmatched junction bases: 6. The CDR3 is 14 residues long. The germline CDR1 and CDR2 sequences are MNHEY and SVGAGI.

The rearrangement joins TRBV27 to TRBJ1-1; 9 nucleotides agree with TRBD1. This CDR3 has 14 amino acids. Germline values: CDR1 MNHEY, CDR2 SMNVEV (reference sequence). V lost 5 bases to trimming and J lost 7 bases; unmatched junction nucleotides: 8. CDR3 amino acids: CASSRTGADGEAFF. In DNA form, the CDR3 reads TGTGCCAGCAGTCGGACAGGGGCAGATGGTGAAGCTTTCTTT.

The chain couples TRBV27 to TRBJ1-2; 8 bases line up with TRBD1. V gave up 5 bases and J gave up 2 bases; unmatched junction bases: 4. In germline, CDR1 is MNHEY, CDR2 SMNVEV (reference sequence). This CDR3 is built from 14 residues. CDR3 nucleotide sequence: TGTGCCAGCAGTCCTAGGACAGGGAACTATGGCTACACCTTC. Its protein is CASSPRTGNYGYTF.

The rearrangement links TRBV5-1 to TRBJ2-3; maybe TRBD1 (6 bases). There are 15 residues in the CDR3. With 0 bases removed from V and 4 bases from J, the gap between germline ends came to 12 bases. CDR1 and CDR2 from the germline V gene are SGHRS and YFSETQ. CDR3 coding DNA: TGCGCCAGCAGCTTGGGTCAGGGGCCCTCAGATACGCAGTATTTT. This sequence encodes CASSLGQGPSDTQYF. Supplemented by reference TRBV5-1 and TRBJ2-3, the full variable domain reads KAGVTQTPRYLIKTRGQQVTLSCSPISGHRSVSWYQQTPGQGLQFLFEYFSETQRNKGNFPGRFSGRQFSNSRSEMNVSTLELGDSALYLCASSLGQGPSDTQYFGPGTRLTVL.

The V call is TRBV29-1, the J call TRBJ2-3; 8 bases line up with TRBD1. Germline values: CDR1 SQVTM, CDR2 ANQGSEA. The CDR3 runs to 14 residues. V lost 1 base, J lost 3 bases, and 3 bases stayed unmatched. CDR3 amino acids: CSVEGQGRTDTQYF. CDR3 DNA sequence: TGCAGCGTTGAAGGACAGGGGAGGACAGATACGCAGTATTTT.

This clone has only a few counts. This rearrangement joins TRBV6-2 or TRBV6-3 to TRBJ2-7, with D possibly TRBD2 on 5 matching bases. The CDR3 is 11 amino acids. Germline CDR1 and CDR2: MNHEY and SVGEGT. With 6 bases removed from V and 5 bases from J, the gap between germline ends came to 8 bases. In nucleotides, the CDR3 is TGTGCCAGCAGCCGGCGGGACGAGCAGTACTTC. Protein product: CASSRRDEQYF.

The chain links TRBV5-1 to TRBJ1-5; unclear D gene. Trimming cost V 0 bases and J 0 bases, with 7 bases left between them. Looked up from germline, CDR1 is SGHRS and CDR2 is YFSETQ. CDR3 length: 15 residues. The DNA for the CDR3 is TGCGCCAGCAGCTTGGCGCCGGATAGCAATCAGCCCCAGCATTTT. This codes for CASSLAPDSNQPQHF. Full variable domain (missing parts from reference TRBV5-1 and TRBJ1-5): KAGVTQTPRYLIKTRGQQVTLSCSPISGHRSVSWYQQTPGQGLQFLFEYFSETQRNKGNFPGRFSGRQFSNSRSEMNVSTLELGDSALYLCASSLAPDSNQPQHFGDGTRLSIL.

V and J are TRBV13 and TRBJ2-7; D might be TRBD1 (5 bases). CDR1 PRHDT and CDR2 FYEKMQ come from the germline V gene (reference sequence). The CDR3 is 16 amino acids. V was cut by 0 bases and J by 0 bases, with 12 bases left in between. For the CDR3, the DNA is TGTGCCAGCAGCTTAGGCGCCGAAGACAGCTCCTACGAGCAGTACTTC. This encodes CASSLGAEDSSYEQYF.

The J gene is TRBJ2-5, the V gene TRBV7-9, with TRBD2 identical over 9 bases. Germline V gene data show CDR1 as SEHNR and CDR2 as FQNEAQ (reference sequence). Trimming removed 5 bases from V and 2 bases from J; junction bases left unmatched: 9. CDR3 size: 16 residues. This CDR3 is CASSPSRAGGQETQYF. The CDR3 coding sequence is TGTGCCAGCAGCCCGTCGCGAGCGGGGGGACAAGAGACCCAGTACTTC.

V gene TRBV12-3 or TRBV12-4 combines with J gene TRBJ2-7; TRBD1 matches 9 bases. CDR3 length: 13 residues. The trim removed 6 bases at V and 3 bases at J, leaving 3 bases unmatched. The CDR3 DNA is TGTGCCAGCAGCCCGGGACAGGGCTACGAGCAGTACTTC. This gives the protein CASSPGQGYEQYF.

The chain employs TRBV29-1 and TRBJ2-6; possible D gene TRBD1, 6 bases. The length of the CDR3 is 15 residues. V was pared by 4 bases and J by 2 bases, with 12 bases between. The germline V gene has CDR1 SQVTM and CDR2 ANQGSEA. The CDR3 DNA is TGCAGCGTTGTCGGGTCAGGGGCTGGGGCCAACGTCCTGACTTTC. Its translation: CSVVGSGAGANVLTF.

CDR3: CASSLGTQVETQYF. The CDR3 nucleotides are TGCGCCAGCAGCTTAGGAACACAGGTGGAGACCCAGTACTTC. This chain links TRBV5-1 with TRBJ2-5; possible D gene TRBD1, 5 bases. Germline-derived CDR1 and CDR2 are SGHRS and YFSETQ. The CDR3 sequence is 14 residues long. V lost 2 bases, J lost 5 bases, and 13 bases lay in between.

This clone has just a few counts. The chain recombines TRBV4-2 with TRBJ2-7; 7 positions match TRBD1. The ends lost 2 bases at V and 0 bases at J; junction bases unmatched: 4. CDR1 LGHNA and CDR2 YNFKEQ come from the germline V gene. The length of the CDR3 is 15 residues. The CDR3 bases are TGTGCCAGCAGCCAACAACAGGGGACCTCCTACGAGCAGTACTTC. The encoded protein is CASSQQQGTSYEQYF.

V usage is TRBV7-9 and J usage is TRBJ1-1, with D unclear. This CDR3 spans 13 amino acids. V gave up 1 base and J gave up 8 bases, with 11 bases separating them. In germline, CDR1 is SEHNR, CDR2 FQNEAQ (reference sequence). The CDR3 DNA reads TGTGCCAGCAGCTTAGACACCTTCAGGGAAGCTTTCTTT. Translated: CASSLDTFREAFF.

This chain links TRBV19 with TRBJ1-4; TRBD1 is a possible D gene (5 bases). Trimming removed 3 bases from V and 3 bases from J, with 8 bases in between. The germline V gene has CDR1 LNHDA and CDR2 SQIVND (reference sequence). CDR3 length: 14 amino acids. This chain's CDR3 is CASSILTANEKLFF. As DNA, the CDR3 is TGTGCCAGTAGTATTCTGACAGCTAATGAAAAACTGTTTTTT.

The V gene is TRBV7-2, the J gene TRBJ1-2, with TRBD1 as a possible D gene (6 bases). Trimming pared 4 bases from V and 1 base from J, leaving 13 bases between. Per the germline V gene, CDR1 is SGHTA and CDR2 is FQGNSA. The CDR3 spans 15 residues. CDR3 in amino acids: CASSSRIGGNYGYTF. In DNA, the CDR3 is TGTGCCAGCAGCTCCCGGATAGGGGGTAACTATGGCTACACCTTC. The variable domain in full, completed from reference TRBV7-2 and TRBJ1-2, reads GAGVSQSPSNKVTEKGKDVELRCDPISGHTALYWYRQSLGQGLEFLIYFQGNSAPDKSGLPSDRFSAERTGGSVSTLTIQRTQQEDSAVYLCASSSRIGGNYGYTFGSGTRLTVV.

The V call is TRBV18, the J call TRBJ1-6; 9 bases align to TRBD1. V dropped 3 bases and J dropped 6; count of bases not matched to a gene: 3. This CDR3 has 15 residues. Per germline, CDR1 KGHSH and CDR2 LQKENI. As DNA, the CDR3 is TGTGCCAGCTCACCGGGGGACAGGGTTAATTCACCCCTCCACTTT. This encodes CASSPGDRVNSPLHF.